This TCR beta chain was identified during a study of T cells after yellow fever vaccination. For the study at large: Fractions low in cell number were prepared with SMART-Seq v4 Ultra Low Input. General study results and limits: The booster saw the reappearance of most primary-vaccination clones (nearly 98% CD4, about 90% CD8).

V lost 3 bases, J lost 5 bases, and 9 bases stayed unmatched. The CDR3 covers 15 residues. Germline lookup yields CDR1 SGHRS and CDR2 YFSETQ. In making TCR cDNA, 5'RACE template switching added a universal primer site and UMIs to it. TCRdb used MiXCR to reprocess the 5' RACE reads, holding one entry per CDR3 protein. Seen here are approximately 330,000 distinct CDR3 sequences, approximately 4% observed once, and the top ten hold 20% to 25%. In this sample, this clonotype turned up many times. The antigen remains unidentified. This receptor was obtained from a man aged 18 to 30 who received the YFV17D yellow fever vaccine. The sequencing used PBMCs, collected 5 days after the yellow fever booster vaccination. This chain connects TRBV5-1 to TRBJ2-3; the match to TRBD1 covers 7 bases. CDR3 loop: CASSSGQAAGDTQYF. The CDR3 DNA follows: TGCGCCAGCAGCTCCGGACAGGCCGCTGGAGATACGCAGTATTTT. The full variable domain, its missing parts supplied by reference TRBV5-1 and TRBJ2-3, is KAGVTQTPRYLIKTRGQQVTLSCSPISGHRSVSWYQQTPGQGLQFLFEYFSETQRNKGNFPGRFSGRQFSNSRSEMNVSTLELGDSALYLCASSSGQAAGDTQYFGPGTRLTVL.